Shown below are 18 T cell receptor beta chains from a single sample sequenced in a study of T cell clonotyping in hematopoietic cell transplantation. Data came from immunoSEQ multiplex PCR; TCRdb stores just in-frame clones and leaves some out. The table shows about 2,000 clones, with 90% to 95% occurring only once. Here the sequenced sample was PBMCs, taken at the time of graft-versus-host disease after allogeneic stem cell transplant. Receptors originate from a young adult male patient who had an allogeneic stem cell transplant from a related donor, so the T cells may come from the graft donor. Some clones in this sample may be carry-over from other donors' samples.

The chain joins TRBV4-3 to TRBJ2-1; 11 bases map to TRBD2. V shed 0 bases and J 4 bases; nucleotides not matched to a gene: 5. The CDR3 consists of 17 residues. Germline loops: CDR1 LGHNA, CDR2 YSLEER. This CDR3 reads CASSQDLAGGPYNEQFF. The CDR3 DNA sequence: TGCGCCAGCAGCCAAGATCTAGCGGGGGGCCCGTACAATGAGCAGTTCTTC.

The J gene is TRBJ2-7, the V gene TRBV9; 8 positions match TRBD2. The CDR3 is 15 amino acids. The germline V gene encodes CDR1 SGDLS and CDR2 YYNGEE. V was pared by 4 bases and J by 6 bases, with 12 bases of the junction left unmatched. This chain's CDR3 is CASSPREGGEGEQYF. The CDR3 DNA reads as TGTGCCAGCAGCCCCCGGGAGGGGGGGGAGGGCGAGCAGTACTTC.

The DNA of the CDR3 is TGTGCCAGCAGCACCCTGACAGGGCGCTCCTACAATGAGCAGTTCTTC. Translating it yields CASSTLTGRSYNEQFF. The chain recombines TRBV5-4 with TRBJ2-1; 7 positions match TRBD1. Germline lookup yields CDR1 SGHNT and CDR2 YYREEE (reference sequence). The CDR3 covers 16 residues. V gave up 4 bases and J gave up 0 bases; unmatched junction bases: 7.

V and J are TRBV28 and TRBJ1-2, with D hard to call. CDR3 length: 14 amino acids. V shed 5 bases and J shed 6 bases, with 16 bases lying between them. In germline, CDR1 is MDHEN, CDR2 SYDVKM. Here the CDR3 DNA reads TGTGCCAGCAGTAACCCCACTTGGCCGAATGGCTACACCTTC. Its protein product is CASSNPTWPNGYTF.

This clone has just a few counts. V usage is TRBV30 and J usage is TRBJ1-1, with a tentative D call TRBD1 (6 bases). The CDR3 contains 12 residues. V lost 0 bases to trimming and J lost 11 bases, with 13 bases between them. CDR1 is GTSNPN and CDR2 is SVGIG in the germline V gene (reference sequence). The CDR3 nucleotides read TGTGCCTGGAGTGTACTGGGGGCGGACGCTTTCTTT. This translates into CAWSVLGADAFF. Full variable domain (rest looked up from reference TRBV30 and TRBJ1-1): SQTIHQWPATLVQPVGSPLSLECTVEGTSNPNLYWYRQAAGRGLQLLFYSVGIGQISSEVPQNLSASRPQDRQFILSSKKLLLSDSGFYLCAWSVLGADAFFGQGTRLTVV.

V is TRBV7-2 and J is TRBJ2-1; 8 bases match TRBD2. The CDR3 loop spans 16 amino acids. CDR1 and CDR2 from the germline V gene are SGHTA and FQGNSA. Trimming removed 5 bases from V and 5 bases from J; junction bases left unmatched: 11. The CDR3 loop is CASSTAGGATNNEQFF. The CDR3 nucleotides are TGTGCCAGCAGCACCGCCGGGGGGGCTACGAACAATGAGCAGTTCTTC. Filled out from reference TRBV7-2 and TRBJ2-1, the complete variable domain reads GAGVSQSPSNKVTEKGKDVELRCDPISGHTALYWYRQSLGQGLEFLIYFQGNSAPDKSGLPSDRFSAERTGGSVSTLTIQRTQQEDSAVYLCASSTAGGATNNEQFFGPGTRLTVL.

V usage is TRBV2 and J usage is TRBJ2-7, with a possible D match to TRBD1 (6 bases). This CDR3 region has 12 residues. V gave up 2 bases and J gave up 8 bases, with 10 bases separating them. From germline, CDR1 is SNHLY and CDR2 FYNNEI. CDR3 DNA sequence: TGTGCCAGCAGTGAACGTGGGACAAAGCAGTACTTC. It encodes CASSERGTKQYF.

This sequence joins TRBV29-1 and TRBJ1-1; D possibly corresponds to TRBD1 (5 bases). The CDR3 has 12 residues. The germline CDR1 and CDR2 sequences are SQVTM and ANQGSEA. Trimming shortened V by 7 bases and J by 5 bases, and 14 bases separated the two germline ends. The CDR3 bases are TGCAGCGCCGGGCAGGGAGAAACTGAAGCTTTCTTT. Protein: CSAGQGETEAFF.

This rearrangement joins TRBV9 to TRBJ2-3, with a weak D call TRBD1 (6 bases). Germline V gene sequence: CDR1 SGDLS, CDR2 YYNGEE. This CDR3 spans 14 amino acids. Trimming shortened V by 4 bases and J by 8 bases, and 17 bases separated the two germline ends. Here the CDR3 reads CASSPTVSRGTQYF. DNA for the CDR3: TGTGCCAGCAGCCCGACAGTTAGCAGGGGTACGCAGTATTTT.

The V gene is TRBV27, the J gene TRBJ1-1; D possibly corresponds to TRBD1 (5 bases). CDR1 and CDR2 from the germline V gene are MNHEY and SMNVEV (reference sequence). Trimming shortened V by 3 bases and J by 5 bases, and 19 bases separated the two germline ends. This CDR3 region has 16 residues. The CDR3 here is CASSFGGRPRGTEAFF. The CDR3 region has the DNA TGTGCCAGCAGTTTCGGCGGCAGGCCAAGGGGAACTGAAGCTTTCTTT.

V gene TRBV5-1 combines with J gene TRBJ2-3, with D possibly matching TRBD1 (6 bases). This CDR3 has 16 residues. CDR1 SGHRS and CDR2 YFSETQ come from the germline V gene. V shed 4 bases and J shed 0 bases, with 15 bases lying between them. In DNA, the CDR3 is TGCGCCAGCAGCCTCGCTGGGCAGGGGAGCACAGATACGCAGTATTTT. Amino acid sequence: CASSLAGQGSTDTQYF.

The V and J genes are TRBV7-2 and TRBJ2-7; D may be TRBD2 (6 bases). This CDR3 comprises 15 residues. The germline V and J ends were trimmed by 1 base and 1 base, with 11 bases remaining between them. Germline loops: CDR1 SGHTA, CDR2 FQGNSA. The CDR3 bases are TGTGCCAGCAGCTTAGGATACGGGAGTTCCTACGAGCAGTACTTC. Its translation: CASSLGYGSSYEQYF. Complete variable domain (other parts from reference TRBV7-2 and TRBJ2-7): GAGVSQSPSNKVTEKGKDVELRCDPISGHTALYWYRQSLGQGLEFLIYFQGNSAPDKSGLPSDRFSAERTGGSVSTLTIQRTQQEDSAVYLCASSLGYGSSYEQYFGPGTRLTVT.

The rearrangement links TRBV6-5 to TRBJ2-1; TRBD1 is a possible D gene (6 bases). The CDR3 consists of 15 residues. The germline gives CDR1 MNHEY, CDR2 SVGAGI. V shed 3 bases and J shed 8 bases, with 17 bases lying between them. The CDR3 here is CASSYNRDNIDEQFF. As DNA, the CDR3 is TGTGCCAGCAGTTATAACAGGGATAATATCGATGAGCAGTTCTTC.

V and J are TRBV30 and TRBJ2-2, with D unresolved. V lost 0 bases to trimming and J lost 1 base, with 3 bases between them. Germline-derived CDR1 and CDR2 are GTSNPN and SVGIG (reference sequence). This CDR3 has 13 residues. CDR3 bases: TGTGCCTGGAGTGTACAGAACACCGGGGAGCTGTTTTTT. Translating it yields CAWSVQNTGELFF. Variable domain in full (rest from reference TRBV30 and TRBJ2-2): SQTIHQWPATLVQPVGSPLSLECTVEGTSNPNLYWYRQAAGRGLQLLFYSVGIGQISSEVPQNLSASRPQDRQFILSSKKLLLSDSGFYLCAWSVQNTGELFFGEGSRLTVL.

This rearrangement joins TRBV4-1 to TRBJ2-3; no clear D gene. Trimming removed 4 bases at V and 6 bases at J, with 11 bases between. Germline assignment: CDR1 MGHRA and CDR2 YSYEKL. The CDR3 is 13 amino acids. The CDR3 region is CASSPRSADTQYF. CDR3 sequence (DNA): TGCGCCAGCAGCCCCCGGAGTGCGGATACGCAGTATTTT.

J is TRBJ2-6 and V is TRBV14, with D perhaps matching TRBD1 (5 bases). CDR1 is SGHDN, CDR2 FVKESK, per germline. The CDR3 covers 16 residues. V lost 3 bases and J lost 1, with 10 bases in between. Here the CDR3 reads CASSQLKGSGANVLTF. The DNA of the CDR3 is TGTGCCAGCAGCCAGTTGAAGGGGTCTGGGGCCAACGTCCTGACTTTC.

The gene calls are TRBV7-6 and TRBJ2-7; TRBD1 or TRBD2 may be the D gene (5 bases each). Trimming took 5 bases from V and 0 from J, leaving 14 bases between them. From germline, CDR1 is SGHVS and CDR2 FNYEAQ. The CDR3 spans 15 residues. The CDR3 DNA is TGTGCCAGCAGCCCTGGGGGAGCAACCTCCTACGAGCAGTACTTC. It translates to CASSPGGATSYEQYF. Filled out from reference TRBV7-6 and TRBJ2-7, the complete variable domain reads GAGVSQSPRYKVTKRGQDVALRCDPISGHVSLYWYRQALGQGPEFLTYFNYEAQQDKSGLPNDRFSAERPEGSISTLTIQRTEQRDSAMYRCASSPGGATSYEQYFGPGTRLTVT.

This chain links TRBV5-4 with TRBJ2-1, with D possibly matching TRBD2 (5 bases). The germline CDR1 and CDR2 sequences are SGHNT and YYREEE (reference sequence). V was pared by 1 base and J by 3 bases, with 11 bases between. CDR3 length: 15 amino acids. The CDR3 DNA reads TGTGCCAGCAGCTTGCAATGGGCGGGCTACAATGAGCAGTTCTTC. Amino acids: CASSLQWAGYNEQFF.